Described below is a single T cell receptor (beta chain) sequence and its context. The data stem from a study of OX40 agonist ivuxolimab in advanced cancers. Here immunoSEQ multiplex PCR was the method, and the copy in TCRdb shows in-frame clones only, minus some. Altogether fewer than 85,000 clones are present, 80% to 90% being singletons, with the ten largest covering less than 2.5%. With 8 bases removed from V and 8 bases from J, the gap between germline ends came to 21 bases. Per the germline V gene, CDR1 is SNHLY and CDR2 is FYNNEI. This CDR3 is built from 15 residues. V and J are TRBV2 and TRBJ1-4; no reliable D call. This clonotype was obtained from an adult with an advanced solid tumor such as melanoma, head and neck, liver or kidney cancer. Sequencing used CD4+ or CD8+ T cells sorted from blood, obtained in a trial of the OX40 agonist ivuxolimab. The CDR3 nucleotides are TGTGCCAGCCGGGTAGCACTCGTCCCGGGGGAAAAACTGTTTTTT. The encoded protein is CASRVALVPGEKLFF. Drawing the rest from reference TRBV2 and TRBJ1-4, the complete variable domain is EPEVTQTPSHQVTQMGQEVILRCVPISNHLYFYWYRQILGQKVEFLVSFYNNEISEKSEIFDDQFSVERPDGSNFTLKIRSTKLEDSAMYFCASRVALVPGEKLFFGSGTQLSVL.